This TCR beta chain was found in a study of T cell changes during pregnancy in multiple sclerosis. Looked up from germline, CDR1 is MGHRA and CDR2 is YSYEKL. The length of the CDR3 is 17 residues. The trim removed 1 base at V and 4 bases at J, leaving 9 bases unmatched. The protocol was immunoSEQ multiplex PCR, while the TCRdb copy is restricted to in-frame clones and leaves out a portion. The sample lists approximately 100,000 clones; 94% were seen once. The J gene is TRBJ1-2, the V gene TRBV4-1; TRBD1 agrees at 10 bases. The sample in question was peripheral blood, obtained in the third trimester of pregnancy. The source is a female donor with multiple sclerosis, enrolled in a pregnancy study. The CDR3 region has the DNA TGCGCCAGCAGCCAAGTGCTGACGGGACAGGGGAGCTATGGCTACACCTTC. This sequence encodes CASSQVLTGQGSYGYTF.